A selection of T cell receptor beta chains follows, all from one sample in a study of T cells expressing NK-cell markers. TCRdb re-called the 5' RACE reads and gives one entry per CDR3 protein, without DNA. Recorded for this sample: more than 120,000 distinct CDR3 sequences. The specimen sequenced was blood T cells: a sorted CD56 or NKG2C T cell subset, CD4+ or CD8+ T cells, or bulk PBMC T cells (not recorded which). The receptors were sampled from a young man in good health. CDR3s include the opening cysteine and the closing phenylalanine or tryptophan. Size tells how often a clone was seen (once, few, many) or the class of an expanded clone, and some rows leave it out.

j_gene: TRBJ2-1
abundance: NA
v_gene: TRBV2
CDR3aa: CASSYERDSSYNEQFF

j_gene: TRBJ2-3
abundance: NA
v_gene: TRBV7-8
CDR3aa: CASSLVAGRDTQYF

j_gene: TRBJ2-7
abundance: NA
v_gene: TRBV27
CDR3aa: CASSIQGLADYEQYF

j_gene: TRBJ2-5
abundance: NA
v_gene: TRBV7-2
CDR3aa: CASSFTREGYQEAQYF

j_gene: TRBJ1-5
abundance: NA
v_gene: TRBV6-5
CDR3aa: CASNHETGNQPQHF

j_gene: TRBJ2-3
abundance: NA
v_gene: TRBV12-3/TRBV12-4
CDR3aa: CASMSLRNTQYF

j_gene: TRBJ2-1
abundance: NA
v_gene: TRBV28
CDR3aa: CASSLKVQVYNEQFF

j_gene: TRBJ1-5
abundance: NA
v_gene: TRBV11-2
CDR3aa: CASSPGVMTLDSNQPQHF

j_gene: TRBJ2-3
abundance: NA
v_gene: TRBV6-1
CDR3aa: CASSPRQLGNTDTQYF

j_gene: TRBJ2-7
abundance: NA
v_gene: TRBV29-1
CDR3aa: CSGRDSAYEQYF

j_gene: TRBJ1-1
abundance: NA
v_gene: TRBV15
CDR3aa: CATSREQVTMNTEAFF

j_gene: TRBJ2-1
abundance: NA
v_gene: TRBV5-6
CDR3aa: CASSLSRGNEQFF

j_gene: TRBJ1-4
abundance: NA
v_gene: TRBV7-2
CDR3aa: CASSPYRVSVEKLFF

j_gene: TRBJ2-5
abundance: NA
v_gene: TRBV7-2
CDR3aa: CASSPDEGETQYF

j_gene: TRBJ2-5
abundance: NA
v_gene: TRBV6-2/TRBV6-3
CDR3aa: CASSDRTQETQYF

j_gene: TRBJ2-5
abundance: NA
v_gene: TRBV20-1
CDR3aa: CSARQGTETQYF

j_gene: TRBJ2-7
abundance: NA
v_gene: TRBV20-1
CDR3aa: CSARDGISATYEQYF

j_gene: TRBJ2-3
abundance: NA
v_gene: TRBV9
CDR3aa: CASSPPRDDTQYF

j_gene: TRBJ2-1
abundance: NA
v_gene: TRBV28
CDR3aa: CASTAVYNEQFF

j_gene: TRBJ2-1
abundance: NA
v_gene: TRBV3-1
CDR3aa: CATTGEDNEQFF

j_gene: TRBJ2-3
abundance: NA
v_gene: TRBV20-1
CDR3aa: CSAYSSGRTADTQYF

j_gene: TRBJ2-1
abundance: NA
v_gene: TRBV14
CDR3aa: CASSLSAYNEQFF

j_gene: TRBJ1-1
abundance: NA
v_gene: TRBV11-2
CDR3aa: CASSRDRLGAFF

j_gene: TRBJ2-3
abundance: NA
v_gene: TRBV5-4
CDR3aa: CASRDLATDTQYF

j_gene: TRBJ2-1
abundance: NA
v_gene: TRBV12-3/TRBV12-4
CDR3aa: CASSLPRDREIDEQFF

j_gene: TRBJ1-2
abundance: NA
v_gene: TRBV7-8
CDR3aa: CASSLHNGDGYTF

j_gene: TRBJ2-1
abundance: NA
v_gene: TRBV2
CDR3aa: CASSATATRAGRNEQFF

j_gene: TRBJ2-5
abundance: NA
v_gene: TRBV7-8
CDR3aa: CASSLDSRLASQETQYF

j_gene: TRBJ2-4
abundance: NA
v_gene: TRBV7-9
CDR3aa: CASSSSTGLKNIQYF

j_gene: TRBJ2-1
abundance: NA
v_gene: TRBV4-3
CDR3aa: CASSQDPQGRELVNEQFF

j_gene: TRBJ2-2
abundance: NA
v_gene: TRBV20-1
CDR3aa: CSALQRGKAGELFF

j_gene: TRBJ2-2
abundance: medium-sized
v_gene: TRBV27
CDR3aa: CASSLYRGSGELFF

j_gene: TRBJ2-1
abundance: NA
v_gene: TRBV2
CDR3aa: CASRPTGLAGDYNEQFF

j_gene: TRBJ2-6
abundance: NA
v_gene: TRBV30
CDR3aa: CAWRGGANVLTF

j_gene: TRBJ2-7
abundance: NA
v_gene: TRBV25-1
CDR3aa: CASSQPGDYEQYF

j_gene: TRBJ2-1
abundance: NA
v_gene: TRBV4-3
CDR3aa: CASSPSGTYNEQFF

j_gene: TRBJ2-1
abundance: NA
v_gene: TRBV29-1
CDR3aa: CSVEGLAGSYNEQFF

j_gene: TRBJ2-7
abundance: NA
v_gene: TRBV23-1
CDR3aa: CASSRLTEAYEQYF

j_gene: TRBJ2-1
abundance: NA
v_gene: TRBV15
CDR3aa: CATSDLRGTVLNEQFF

j_gene: TRBJ2-7
abundance: NA
v_gene: TRBV20-1
CDR3aa: CSARERAVPTSGLYEQYF

j_gene: TRBJ2-7
abundance: NA
v_gene: TRBV30
CDR3aa: CAWSVTGDHEQYF

j_gene: TRBJ1-5
abundance: NA
v_gene: TRBV6-1
CDR3aa: CASSLYSPAGSDNQPQHF

j_gene: TRBJ2-2
abundance: NA
v_gene: TRBV4-3
CDR3aa: CASSQEWTDTGELFF

j_gene: TRBJ2-7
abundance: NA
v_gene: TRBV28
CDR3aa: CASSLFFKREIYEQYF

j_gene: TRBJ2-7
abundance: NA
v_gene: TRBV2
CDR3aa: CASGKAGPSYEQYF

j_gene: TRBJ2-1
abundance: NA
v_gene: TRBV7-8
CDR3aa: CASSLANTPSNEQFF

j_gene: TRBJ2-3
abundance: NA
v_gene: TRBV24-1
CDR3aa: CATSEPGLASSTDTQYF

j_gene: TRBJ2-5
abundance: NA
v_gene: TRBV7-9
CDR3aa: CASSSGDRNHQETQYF

j_gene: TRBJ2-2
abundance: NA
v_gene: TRBV19
CDR3aa: CASSIGTGELFF

j_gene: TRBJ2-5
abundance: NA
v_gene: TRBV7-2
CDR3aa: CASSRRELEETQYF

j_gene: TRBJ1-1
abundance: NA
v_gene: TRBV10-2
CDR3aa: CASSEKVGVNTEAFF

j_gene: TRBJ1-2
abundance: NA
v_gene: TRBV7-9
CDR3aa: CASNSGGEINYGYTF

j_gene: TRBJ1-4
abundance: NA
v_gene: TRBV9
CDR3aa: CASSGGQLNEKLFF